The rows below give T cell receptor beta chains drawn from one sample of a study of patients and donors after allogeneic stem cell transplantation. TCRdb re-called the RT-PCR reads through MiXCR, storing one row per CDR3 protein. The sample holds under 95,000 distinct CDR3 sequences, roughly 5.2% seen once. The sequenced sample was blood, either unsorted or a sorted T cell fraction (not recorded which). The receptors were sampled from a human donor who was either an allogeneic HSCT recipient or a stem cell or donor lymphocyte infusion donor (not recorded which). It is not recorded whose cells these are; they may come from a transplant donor. Each CDR3 is given with its conserved first and last residue. Fields, in order: J gene, V gene, CDR3 protein.

>TRBJ2-7|TRBV5-1
CASSPDGTGYEQYF
>TRBJ2-7|TRBV2
CASSYTVIPSYEQYF
>TRBJ1-1|TRBV7-2
CASSLRVGTGSEAFF
>TRBJ1-2|TRBV5-1
CASSPLTGTYGYTF
>TRBJ1-2|TRBV29-1
CSVERESGGYGYTF
>TRBJ2-3|TRBV7-3
CASSFTGPDTQYF
>TRBJ2-3|TRBV5-1
CASSLGPSTSTDTQYF
>TRBJ1-6|TRBV7-9
CASSLEQVNSPLHF
>TRBJ1-1|TRBV7-8
CASSLVMNTEAFF
>TRBJ1-1|TRBV19
CATARDRGFGSTEAFF
>TRBJ2-1|TRBV7-3
CASTLRAGIDEQFF
>TRBJ2-7|TRBV11-2
CASSLDRTNSYEQYF
>TRBJ1-1|TRBV7-7
CASSLKQGTEAFF
>TRBJ1-2|TRBV5-4
CASRIGAAGYGYTF
>TRBJ2-3|TRBV15
CATSRADSRTYF
>TRBJ1-1|TRBV11-3
CASSLDVGGLGTEAFF
>TRBJ2-7|TRBV11-2
CASSLVRLAYEQYF
>TRBJ2-1|TRBV20-1
CSPIAYNEQFF
>TRBJ2-1|TRBV6-1
CASSNLRTSGRANEQFF
>TRBJ2-7|TRBV9
CASSLAGTSFYEQYF
>TRBJ2-7|TRBV11-3
CASSSYRVSEQYF
>TRBJ1-1|TRBV6-5
CASSYSGPSNTEAFF
>TRBJ2-7|TRBV10-3
CAISPALRTEQYF
>TRBJ2-7|TRBV11-2
CASSRPVGSYEQYF
>TRBJ2-7|TRBV15
CATSRDGTGEQYF
>TRBJ1-3|TRBV6-2/TRBV6-3
CASSSQTGIGNTIYF
>TRBJ2-4|TRBV4-1
CASSQGGLAGILAKNIQYF
>TRBJ1-3|TRBV3-1
CASSQDIGSSGNTIYF
>TRBJ2-2|TRBV7-8
CASSPGRTNTGELFF
>TRBJ2-1|TRBV19
CAIGGTSDNEQFF
>TRBJ1-3|TRBV20-1
CSARPLPTGGGNTIYF
>TRBJ1-5|TRBV28
CASSFLGGLWGQPQHF
>TRBJ2-6|TRBV6-1
CASSGSQGSGANVLTF
>TRBJ2-2|TRBV2
CASTTTGELFF
>TRBJ2-2|TRBV5-1
CASSRSRDWSGELFF
>TRBJ1-3|TRBV9
CASSDRTGGPESGNTIYF
>TRBJ2-3|TRBV6-5
CASSYRDLPGTQYF
>TRBJ2-1|TRBV5-5
CASSLGAPGDFFYEQFF
>TRBJ1-6|TRBV9
CASCPGPNSPLHF
>TRBJ1-1|TRBV5-1
CASSADPGTVNTEAFF
>TRBJ1-2|TRBV19
CASSILLAGTDAYGYTF
>TRBJ2-5|TRBV11-2
CASSFLVKETQYF
>TRBJ1-2|TRBV7-8
CASSLERGPGQGYTF
>TRBJ1-2|TRBV28
CASSLITGGSSGSYTF
>TRBJ2-3|TRBV9
CASSGKTSGRATDTQYF
>TRBJ2-7|TRBV14
CASSLEGQGRTQQYF
>TRBJ1-1|TRBV6-1
CASRGGGAQNTEAFF
>TRBJ2-3|TRBV9
CASSVAVTSTDTQYF
>TRBJ1-3|TRBV24-1
CATSDNSGNTIYF
>TRBJ1-6|TRBV27
CASSLRRTGTSYNSPLHF
>TRBJ2-3|TRBV9
CASSLLGLSTDTQYF